This record covers a single T cell receptor beta chain. Germline CDR1 reads MDHEN; CDR2 reads SYDVKM. This CDR3 has 16 amino acids. Trimming at V came to 7 bases and at J to 4 bases, leaving 9 bases not matched to a gene. This record comes from a study of T-cell reconstitution after alpha-beta-depleted transplantation in children. Unique molecular identifiers were incorporated into the prepared TCRbeta library. MiXCR, applied by TCRdb to the PCR reads, yields one record per CDR3 protein. Among just over 350,000 distinct CDR3 sequences listed, about 14% were seen once. This TCR came from a human donor who donated a stem cell graft to a child with Fanconi anemia. The sample here was PBMCs, taken from the stem cell graft. This sequence joins TRBV28 and TRBJ2-2; TRBD2 matches at 10 bases. The CDR3 loop is CASTLLSGGSTGELFF. For the CDR3, the DNA is TGTGCCAGCACCCTCCTTAGCGGGGGGAGCACCGGGGAGCTGTTTTTT.